This T cell receptor beta chain was documented in a study of blood T cell repertoires in COVID-19 (dated by TCRdb to 2020 to 2022). Regarding the research as a whole: Samples from collaborators originated in the United States, Italy and Spain and spanned both the acute and convalescent phases of COVID-19. The prospective study material was composed of cDNA or gDNA derived from T cells, B-cell-depleted T cells, or PBMCs. Samples were obtained from the ongoing ImmuneRACE study (first 160 participants) and from over 1,000 subjects provided by 6 global collaborators. Where HLA class I and class II types were available, the types were taken from metadata supplied by the sample provider, not from assay-based typing. A de-identified subject ID, COVID-19 status, age in years and sex were almost always included in the sample metadata. The repertoires were released in a freely available public database intended as a resource for research on the immune response to SARS-CoV-2. The dataset comprised deeply sampled blood TCRbeta repertoires from subjects exposed to, actively infected with, or recovered from COVID-19.

The germline V gene encodes CDR1 SGDLS and CDR2 YYNGEE. Trimming leaves V shorter by 2 bases and J shorter by 10 bases, with the junction holding 9 bases beyond the gene matches. The CDR3 numbers 16 residues from cysteine through phenylalanine. The entry retains the CDR3 DNA only, 48 bases that are in frame from base 1. Another Seattle source contributed samples from volunteer blood donors who had recovered from COVID-19. The collaborating institutions used their own protocols to collect whole blood in K2EDTA tubes. For TCRbeta analysis, collaborators shipped samples as frozen whole blood, isolated PBMCs, or DNA extracted from either of those sample types. Overall results and qualifications from the work: Clinical and demographic metadata were provided uncurated, with the amount varying by source and participant.

With respect to this clone: Its antigen is not yet known. Base qualities are not provided; no much larger clone lies one nucleotide away.

TCRbeta CDR3 regions were amplified from genomic DNA by means of the immunoSEQ Assay, a bias-controlled multiplex PCR. Per the source publication's procedure: Within the assay, amplification of reference gene primers was used to estimate how many nucleated cells each sample contained. Sequence reads were collapsed and filtered to measure the absolute abundance of every unique TCRbeta CDR3 rearrangement. For each sample, productive Simpson clonality was calculated as the square root of Simpson's diversity index across productive rearrangements. Drawn from immuneACCESS, this table holds only the in-frame rearrangements with V and J called that TCRdb kept. Clones are partly lost; checked studies trace under half to an unresolved V gene and leave the rest unexplained. V and J calls and clone size are given by that table; D and trimming were obtained from the DNA. The sample profile shows a few hundred thousand clones; roughly 87% of them were found once. The ten largest clones capture roughly 4.8% of the sample.

The specimen sequenced was peripheral blood. This receptor was taken from a woman aged 40 to 55 who had recovered from COVID-19. The chain was built from TRBV9 and TRBJ2-1, and TRBD2 matches 13 of the central bases. In nucleotide form, the sequence is TGTGCCAGCAGCGTCGCACCGGGACTAGCGGGATACGAGCAGTTCTTC. It translates to CASSVAPGLAGYEQFF.